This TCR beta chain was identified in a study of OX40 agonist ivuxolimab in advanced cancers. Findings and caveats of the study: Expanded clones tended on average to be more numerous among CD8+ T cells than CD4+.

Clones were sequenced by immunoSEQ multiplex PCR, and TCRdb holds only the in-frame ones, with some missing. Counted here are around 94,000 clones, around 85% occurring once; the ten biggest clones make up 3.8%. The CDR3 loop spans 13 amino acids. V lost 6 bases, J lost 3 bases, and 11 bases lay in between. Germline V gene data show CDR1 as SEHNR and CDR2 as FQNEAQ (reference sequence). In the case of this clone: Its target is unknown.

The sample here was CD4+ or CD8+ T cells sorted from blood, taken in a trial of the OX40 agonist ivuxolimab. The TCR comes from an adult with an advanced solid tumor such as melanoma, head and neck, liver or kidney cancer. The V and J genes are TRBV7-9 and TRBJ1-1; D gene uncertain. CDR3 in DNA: TGTGCCAGCAGACATAAGGAGCACACTGAAGCTTTCTTT. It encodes CASRHKEHTEAFF.